This T cell receptor beta chain was documented in a study of cytomegalovirus exposure and HLA in healthy donors. PCR used 60 Vbeta primers and 13 Jbeta primers. The method was immunoSEQ multiplex PCR; TCRdb's version includes in-frame clones alone and lacks a portion of them. The repertoire includes roughly 180,000 clones, 70% to 80% of them detected once, and approximately 1.5% sits in the top ten. V lost 4 bases and J lost 4; bases outside the gene matches: 5. There are 14 residues in the CDR3. Germline lookup yields CDR1 SGDLS and CDR2 YYNGEE. This sequence originates from a man younger than 30 in good health and CMV-seronegative. Sample: PBMCs. The genes are TRBV9 and TRBJ1-3, with 7 positions matching TRBD1. The CDR3 sequence is CASSYPGGGNTIYF. As DNA, the CDR3 is TGTGCCAGCAGCTACCCAGGGGGAGGAAACACCATATATTTT.